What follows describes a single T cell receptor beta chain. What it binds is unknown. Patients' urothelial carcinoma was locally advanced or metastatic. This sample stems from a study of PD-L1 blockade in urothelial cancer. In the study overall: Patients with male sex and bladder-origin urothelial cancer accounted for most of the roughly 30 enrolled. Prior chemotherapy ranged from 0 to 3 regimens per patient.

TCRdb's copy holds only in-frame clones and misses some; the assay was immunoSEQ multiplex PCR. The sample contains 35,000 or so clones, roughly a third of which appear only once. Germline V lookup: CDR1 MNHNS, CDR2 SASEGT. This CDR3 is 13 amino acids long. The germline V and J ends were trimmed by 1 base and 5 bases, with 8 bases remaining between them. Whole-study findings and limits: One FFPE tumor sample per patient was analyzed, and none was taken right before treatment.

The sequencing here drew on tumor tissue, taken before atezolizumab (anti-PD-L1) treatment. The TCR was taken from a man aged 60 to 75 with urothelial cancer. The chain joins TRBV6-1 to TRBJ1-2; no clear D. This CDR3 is CASSEGPQYGYTF. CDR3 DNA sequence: TGTGCCAGCAGTGAAGGGCCTCAATATGGCTACACCTTC.